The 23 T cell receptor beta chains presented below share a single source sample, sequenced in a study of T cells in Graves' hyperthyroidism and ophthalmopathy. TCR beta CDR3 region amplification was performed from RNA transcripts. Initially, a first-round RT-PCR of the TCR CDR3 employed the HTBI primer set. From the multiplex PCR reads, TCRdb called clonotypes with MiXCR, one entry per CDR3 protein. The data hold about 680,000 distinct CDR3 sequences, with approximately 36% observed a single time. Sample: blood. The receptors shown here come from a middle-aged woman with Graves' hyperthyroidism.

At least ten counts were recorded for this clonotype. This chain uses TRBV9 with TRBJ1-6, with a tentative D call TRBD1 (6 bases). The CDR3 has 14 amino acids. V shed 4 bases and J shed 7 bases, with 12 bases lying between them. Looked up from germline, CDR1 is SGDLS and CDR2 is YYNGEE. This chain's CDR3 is CASSLRQDNSPLHF. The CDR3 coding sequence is TGTGCCAGCAGCCTCCGACAGGACAATTCACCCCTCCACTTT.

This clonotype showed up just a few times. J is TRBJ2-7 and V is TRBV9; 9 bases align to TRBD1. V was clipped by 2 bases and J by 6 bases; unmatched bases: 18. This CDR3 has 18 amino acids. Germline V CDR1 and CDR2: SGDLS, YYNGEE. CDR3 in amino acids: CASSVSPSGRDRVGEQYF. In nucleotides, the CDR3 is TGTGCCAGCAGCGTCTCCCCCTCCGGCCGGGACAGGGTAGGCGAGCAGTACTTC. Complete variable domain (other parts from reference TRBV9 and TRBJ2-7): DSGVTQTPKHLITATGQRVTLRCSPRSGDLSVYWYQQSLDQGLQFLIQYYNGEERAKGNILERFSAQQFPDLHSELNLSSLELGDSALYFCASSVSPSGRDRVGEQYFGPGTRLTVT.

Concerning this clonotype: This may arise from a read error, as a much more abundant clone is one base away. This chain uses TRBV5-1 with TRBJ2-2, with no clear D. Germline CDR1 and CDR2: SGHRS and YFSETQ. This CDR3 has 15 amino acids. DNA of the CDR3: TGCGCCAGCAGCTTCCAGTCCCCCAACACCGTGGAGCTGTTTTTT. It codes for CASSFQSPNTVELFF. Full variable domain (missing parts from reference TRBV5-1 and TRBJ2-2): KAGVTQTPRYLIKTRGQQVTLSCSPISGHRSVSWYQQTPGQGLQFLFEYFSETQRNKGNFPGRFSGRQFSNSRSEMNVSTLELGDSALYLCASSFQSPNTVELFFGEGSRLTVL.

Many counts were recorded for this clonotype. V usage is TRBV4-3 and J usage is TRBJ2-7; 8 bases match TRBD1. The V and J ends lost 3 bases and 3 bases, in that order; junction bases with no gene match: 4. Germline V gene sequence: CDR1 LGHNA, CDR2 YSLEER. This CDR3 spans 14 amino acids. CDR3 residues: CASSHGQGGYEQYF. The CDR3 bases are TGCGCCAGCAGCCACGGACAGGGCGGCTACGAGCAGTACTTC.

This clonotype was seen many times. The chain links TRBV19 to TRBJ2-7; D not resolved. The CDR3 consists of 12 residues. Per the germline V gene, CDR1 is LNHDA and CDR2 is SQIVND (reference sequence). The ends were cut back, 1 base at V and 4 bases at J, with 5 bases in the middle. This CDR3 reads CASSIVGYEQYF. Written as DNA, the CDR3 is TGTGCCAGTAGTATAGTCGGATACGAGCAGTACTTC.

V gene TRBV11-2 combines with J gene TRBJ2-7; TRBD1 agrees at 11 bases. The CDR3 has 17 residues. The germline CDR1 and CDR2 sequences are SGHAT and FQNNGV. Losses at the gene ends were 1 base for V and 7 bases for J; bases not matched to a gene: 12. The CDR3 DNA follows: TGTGCCAGCAGCTTAGTGTCTCGTGGACAGGGGGCAGAAGAGCAGTACTTC. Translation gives CASSLVSRGQGAEEQYF. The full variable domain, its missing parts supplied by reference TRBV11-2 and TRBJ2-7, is EAGVAQSPRYKIIEKRQSVAFWCNPISGHATLYWYQQILGQGPKLLIQFQNNGVVDDSQLPKDRFSAERLKGVDSTLKIQPAKLEDSAVYLCASSLVSRGQGAEEQYFGPGTRLTVT.

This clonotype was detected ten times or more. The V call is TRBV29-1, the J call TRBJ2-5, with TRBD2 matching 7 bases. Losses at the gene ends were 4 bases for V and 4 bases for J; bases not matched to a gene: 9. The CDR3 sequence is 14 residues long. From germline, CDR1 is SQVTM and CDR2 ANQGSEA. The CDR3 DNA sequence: TGCAGCGTTGCCGTGGGAGGGCCAGGAGAGACCCAGTACTTC. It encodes CSVAVGGPGETQYF.

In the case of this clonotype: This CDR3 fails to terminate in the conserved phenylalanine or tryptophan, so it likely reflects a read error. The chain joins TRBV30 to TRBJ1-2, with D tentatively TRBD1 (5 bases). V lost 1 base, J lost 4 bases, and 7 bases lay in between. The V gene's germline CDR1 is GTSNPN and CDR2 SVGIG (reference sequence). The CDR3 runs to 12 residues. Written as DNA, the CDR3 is TGTGCCTGGAGTGAGGGGAGCTATGGCTACACCCTC. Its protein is CAWSEGSYGYTL.

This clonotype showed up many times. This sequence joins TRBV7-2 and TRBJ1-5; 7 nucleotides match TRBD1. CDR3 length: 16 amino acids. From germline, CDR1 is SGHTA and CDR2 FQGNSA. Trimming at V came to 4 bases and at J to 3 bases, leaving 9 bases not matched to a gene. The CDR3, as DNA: TGTGCCAGCAGCTGGGCCGACAGGGACTTCAATCAGCCCCAGCATTTT. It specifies CASSWADRDFNQPQHF.

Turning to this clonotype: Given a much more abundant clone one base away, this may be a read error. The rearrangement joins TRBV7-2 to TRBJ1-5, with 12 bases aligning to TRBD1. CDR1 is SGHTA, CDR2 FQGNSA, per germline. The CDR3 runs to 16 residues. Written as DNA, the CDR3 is TGTGCCAGCAGCTTAGAAGGGACAGGGGGCAATCGGCCCCAGCATTTT. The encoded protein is CASSLEGTGGNRPQHF.

As DNA, the CDR3 is TGTGCCAGCACCGTACAGGGGAACACCGGGGGGCTCGTAGCTTTCTTT. Translation gives CASTVQGNTGGLVAFF. This sequence joins TRBV2 and TRBJ1-1, with 7 positions matching TRBD1. CDR1 and CDR2 (germline): SNHLY, FYNNEI. The CDR3 runs to 16 residues. V was clipped by 7 bases and J by 10 bases; unmatched bases: 21.

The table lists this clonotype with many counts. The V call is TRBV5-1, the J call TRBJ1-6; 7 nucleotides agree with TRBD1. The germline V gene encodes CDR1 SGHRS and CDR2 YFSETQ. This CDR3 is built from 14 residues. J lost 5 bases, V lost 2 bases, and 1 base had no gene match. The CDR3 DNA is TGCGCCAGCAGCTTCGGGACAGATAATTCACCCCTCCACTTT. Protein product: CASSFGTDNSPLHF.

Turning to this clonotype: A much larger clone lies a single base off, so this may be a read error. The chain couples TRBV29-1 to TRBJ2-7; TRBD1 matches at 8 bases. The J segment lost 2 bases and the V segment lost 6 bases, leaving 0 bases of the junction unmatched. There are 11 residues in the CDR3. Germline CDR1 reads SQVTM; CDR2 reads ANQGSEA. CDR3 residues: CSVGQAYEQYF. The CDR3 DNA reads TGCAGCGTGGGACAGGCCTACGAGCAGTACTTC.

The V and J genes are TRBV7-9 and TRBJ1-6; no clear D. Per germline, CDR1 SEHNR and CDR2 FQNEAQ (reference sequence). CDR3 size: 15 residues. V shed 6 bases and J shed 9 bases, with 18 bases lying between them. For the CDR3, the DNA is TGTGCCAGCAGACCCGAGGGAGGGAGTACTTCACCCCTCCACTTT. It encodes CASRPEGGSTSPLHF.

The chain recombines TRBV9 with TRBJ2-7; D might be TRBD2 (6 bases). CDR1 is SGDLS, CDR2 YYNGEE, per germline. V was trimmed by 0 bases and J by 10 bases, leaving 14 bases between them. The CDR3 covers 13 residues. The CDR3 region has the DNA TGTGCCAGCAGCGTAGGGGAACCGGGGGATCAGTACTTC. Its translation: CASSVGEPGDQYF.

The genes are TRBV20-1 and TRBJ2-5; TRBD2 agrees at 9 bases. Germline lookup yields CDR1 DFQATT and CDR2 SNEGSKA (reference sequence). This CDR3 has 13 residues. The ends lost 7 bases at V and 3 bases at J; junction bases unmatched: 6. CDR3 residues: CSGLLAGKETQYF. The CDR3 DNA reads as TGCAGTGGGTTGCTAGCGGGGAAAGAGACCCAGTACTTC.

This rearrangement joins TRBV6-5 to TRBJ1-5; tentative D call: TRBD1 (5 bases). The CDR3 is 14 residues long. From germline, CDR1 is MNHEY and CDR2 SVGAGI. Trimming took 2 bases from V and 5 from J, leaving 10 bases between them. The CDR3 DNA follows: TGTGCCAGCAGTTACAACGGGGCTGATCAGCCCCAGCATTTT. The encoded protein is CASSYNGADQPQHF.

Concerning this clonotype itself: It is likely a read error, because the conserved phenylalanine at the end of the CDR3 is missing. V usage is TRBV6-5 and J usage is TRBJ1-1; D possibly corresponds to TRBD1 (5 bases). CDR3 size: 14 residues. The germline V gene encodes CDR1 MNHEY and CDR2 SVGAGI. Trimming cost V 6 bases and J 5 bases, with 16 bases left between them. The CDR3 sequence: CASRPWGVGTEAFS. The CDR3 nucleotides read TGTGCCAGCAGACCCTGGGGCGTCGGAACTGAAGCTTTCTCT.

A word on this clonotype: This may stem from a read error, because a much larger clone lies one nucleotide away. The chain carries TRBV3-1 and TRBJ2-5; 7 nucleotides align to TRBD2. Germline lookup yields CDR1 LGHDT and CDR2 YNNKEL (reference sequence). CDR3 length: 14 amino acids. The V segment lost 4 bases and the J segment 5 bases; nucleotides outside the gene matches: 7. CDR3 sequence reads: CASSLPSGGETQYF. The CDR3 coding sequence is TGTGCCAGCAGCCTCCCTAGCGGAGGGGAGACCCAGTACTTC.

The CDR3 DNA reads TGTGCCAGCAGCGGCCGGGACAGGGGGGAACAGCCCCAGCATTTT. As protein: CASSGRDRGEQPQHF. The chain carries TRBV5-5 and TRBJ1-5; 11 bases line up with TRBD1. V lost 4 bases to trimming and J lost 7 bases; unmatched junction nucleotides: 7. This CDR3 has 15 amino acids. Germline V gene sequence: CDR1 SGHKS, CDR2 YYEKEE (reference sequence). Variable domain in full (rest from reference TRBV5-5 and TRBJ1-5): DAGVTQSPTHLIKTRGQQVTLRCSPISGHKSVSWYQQVLGQGPQFIFQYYEKEERGRGNFPDRFSARQFPNYSSELNVNALLLGDSALYLCASSGRDRGEQPQHFGDGTRLSIL.

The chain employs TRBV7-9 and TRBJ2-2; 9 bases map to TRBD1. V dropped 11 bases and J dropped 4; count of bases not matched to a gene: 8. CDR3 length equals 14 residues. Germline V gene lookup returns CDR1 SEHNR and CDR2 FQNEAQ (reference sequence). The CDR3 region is CAYSGTGFTGELFF. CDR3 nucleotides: TGTGCCTACTCTGGGACAGGGTTCACCGGGGAGCTGTTTTTT.

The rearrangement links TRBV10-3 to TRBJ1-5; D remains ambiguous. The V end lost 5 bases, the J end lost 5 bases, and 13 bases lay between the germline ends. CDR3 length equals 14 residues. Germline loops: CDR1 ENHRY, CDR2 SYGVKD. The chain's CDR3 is CAISRVGFDQPQHF. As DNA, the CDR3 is TGTGCCATCAGTCGGGTAGGTTTTGATCAGCCCCAGCATTTT.

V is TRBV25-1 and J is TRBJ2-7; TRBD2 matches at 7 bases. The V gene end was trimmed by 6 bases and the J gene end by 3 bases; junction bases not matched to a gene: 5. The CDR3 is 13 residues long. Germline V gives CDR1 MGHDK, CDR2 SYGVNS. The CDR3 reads CASRGRADYEQYF. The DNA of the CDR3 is TGTGCCAGCAGAGGGAGGGCCGACTACGAGCAGTACTTC.